Given below is one T cell receptor (beta chain) in context. Sequenced by immunoSEQ multiplex PCR; TCRdb stores in-frame clones only, minus some. The table records tens of thousands of clones, approximately 87% of them present only once. The CDR3 totals 15 residues. In germline, CDR1 is SGHKS, CDR2 YYEKEE (reference sequence). J lost 3 bases, V lost 5 bases, and 9 bases had no gene match. The sample belongs to a study of blood T cell repertoires in COVID-19. About the study: Samples representing acute and convalescent COVID-19 were sourced from the United States, Italy and Spain.

The chain combines TRBV5-5 with TRBJ2-7; 9 nucleotides match TRBD1. Sequencing was carried out using peripheral blood. The TCR was taken from a human donor in a cohort sampled during active COVID-19. The CDR3 coding sequence is TGTGCCAGCAGTACATCCGGGACAGGGTTCTACGAGCAGTACTTC. It yields the protein CASSTSGTGFYEQYF. Full variable domain (missing parts from reference TRBV5-5 and TRBJ2-7): DAGVTQSPTHLIKTRGQQVTLRCSPISGHKSVSWYQQVLGQGPQFIFQYYEKEERGRGNFPDRFSARQFPNYSSELNVNALLLGDSALYLCASSTSGTGFYEQYFGPGTRLTVT.